This record covers a single T cell receptor (beta chain). What antigen it recognizes has not been identified. Base qualities were left out, and no much larger clone turns up one base away. The treatment or condition label of this sample denotes: 15 to 20 received Ad26.COV2.S at low or high dose, single or two shots; roughly five received placebo; per-sample allocation not given. Repertoires of vaccine and placebo recipients were sequenced from samples taken on day 63 after the first injection. Between 29 July and 7 August 2020, Cohort 1b enrolled 25 adults aged 18-55 years at one site in Boston, USA. Ad26.COV2.S was a replication-incompetent adenovirus type 26 vector expressing a prefusion-stabilized SARS-CoV-2 spike protein from the original Wuhan strain. This sample is drawn from a study of Ad26.COV2.S vaccination and SARS-CoV-2 variants (dated by TCRdb to about 2021). Study-level background: Vaccine-arm donors came from COV1001, a multicentre, randomized, double-blind, placebo-controlled phase I-IIa trial of Ad26.COV2.S in healthy adults. Dosing of Ad26.COV2.S was intramuscular, at either 5x10^10 or 1x10^11 viral particles, delivered as one shot or as two shots spaced 56 days apart. Sequencing of the TCRbeta repertoire served to evaluate the specificity and breadth of SARS-CoV-2-reactive T cell receptors following Ad26.COV2.S vaccination. The TCR-sequenced set comprised around 30 samples: around 20 Ad26.COV2.S vaccine recipients, 5 placebo recipients and 8 SARS-CoV-2 convalescent individuals. Trial participants were randomized into five groups of five: low-dose or high-dose Ad26.COV2.S given once or twice, or placebo on both occasions. Blinding of investigators to trial group allocation was maintained during experiments and outcome assessment.

The immunoSEQ Assay was the method used to sequence TCRbeta CDR3 regions. After extraction, genomic DNA underwent amplification by bias-controlled multiplex PCR, followed by high-throughput sequencing. On the authors' methods: To quantify the absolute abundance of every unique TCRbeta CDR3 region, sequences were collapsed and filtered. T cell fraction was estimated by normalizing TCRbeta template counts to usable DNA, which was measured by amplifying reference genes present in all nucleated cells. Repertoire TCRs were annotated as SARS-CoV-2-specific when V gene, CDR3 amino acid sequence and J gene were exactly matched to a known reactive TCR set. The reference SARS-CoV-2 TCR set came from MIRA and was filtered for enrichment in COVID-19-positive ImmuneCODE repertoires, removing public or cross-reactive TCRs. Using the MIRA antigens, annotated TCRs were further analysed by specific ORF or by position within an ORF. Breadth was defined as the number of annotated unique rearrangements divided by the total number of unique productive rearrangements, and depth was defined as the summed frequency of the annotated unique rearrangements. TCR breadth was compared between groups using two-sided Wilcoxon rank-sum tests. TCRdb re-hosts the immuneACCESS table, in-frame sequences only. Its copies lack some clones; in the studies checked, an unresolved V gene accounts for under half of them, and the cause for the rest is not known. For V, J and clone size, that table is used; D and trimming come from the DNA. For this sample the table gives approximately 500,000 clones, of which around 88% were detected only once. 9.5% to 15% of the sample is in the top ten clones.

The research as a whole found: The study lacked the statistical power to compare responses across vaccine doses or regimens. Substantial breadth of spike-specific CD8+ and CD4+ T cell responses was reported after vaccination. Vaccine and placebo recipients had comparable non-spike TCR breadth, which fits with the vaccine containing only spike. The authors noted that total T cell responses may have been underestimated by the TCR breadth and depth analyses. Ad26.COV2.S recipients had higher spike-specific TCR breadth than placebo recipients (P = 0.0014).

Trimmed from V: 2 bases; trimmed from J: 1 base; junction bases lacking a gene match: 11. Counted from cysteine to phenylalanine, this CDR3 has 18 amino acids. Here the CDR3 DNA is all that survives: 54 bases in frame from base 1. Looking up the germline V gene yields CDR1 SGHTA and CDR2 FQGTGA. The origin of this receptor is a person aged 18 to 65 who received the Ad26.COV2.S COVID-19 vaccine or a placebo. Here the chain combines TRBV7-3 and TRBJ2-1, and 7 junction bases match TRBD1. The material sequenced was peripheral blood, taken in a trial of Ad26.COV2.S vaccine versus placebo. The encoded CDR3 is CASSLYSRGPRSYNEQFF. Here is the DNA: TGTGCCAGCAGCTTATACAGTAGGGGGCCTAGGTCCTACAATGAGCAGTTCTTC.